Below are 8 T cell receptor beta chains sequenced from a single sample in a study of T cell responses to AZD1222 COVID-19 vaccine. The method was immunoSEQ multiplex PCR; TCRdb's version includes in-frame clones alone and lacks a portion of them. The data contain 150,000 to 200,000 clones, about 92% of them singletons. Sequencing used peripheral blood, obtained on day 0 of AZD1222 vaccination. The origin of the receptors is an adult in good health.

The chain combines TRBV24-1 with TRBJ2-2; 7 bases are a match to TRBD1. V shed 9 bases and J 2 bases; nucleotides not matched to a gene: 2. The germline CDR1 and CDR2 sequences are KGHDR and SFDVKD. The CDR3 covers 13 residues. CDR3 coding DNA: TGTGCCACCTGGGACAGTAACACCGGGGAGCTGTTTTTT. It is translated as CATWDSNTGELFF.

The chain employs TRBV15 and TRBJ2-2, with a possible D match to TRBD1 (5 bases). Trimming took 2 bases from V and 6 from J, leaving 10 bases between them. The CDR3 is 14 residues long. Germline V gives CDR1 LNHNV, CDR2 YYDKDF (reference sequence). The CDR3 region is CATSRQGTSGELFF. The CDR3 DNA sequence: TGTGCCACCAGCAGACAGGGTACGTCCGGGGAGCTGTTTTTT. The full variable domain, its missing parts supplied by reference TRBV15 and TRBJ2-2, is DAMVIQNPRYQVTQFGKPVTLSCSQTLNHNVMYWYQQKSSQAPKLLFHYYDKDFNNEADTPDNFQSRRPNTSFCFLDIRSPGLGDTAMYLCATSRQGTSGELFFGEGSRLTVL.

V usage is TRBV7-2 and J usage is TRBJ1-3; D might be TRBD1 (6 bases). This CDR3 is built from 14 residues. Germline-derived CDR1 and CDR2 are SGHTA and FQGNSA. Deletions cut 5 bases from V and 0 bases from J, with 8 bases between. The chain's CDR3 is CASSGQSSGNTIYF. DNA of the CDR3: TGTGCCAGCAGCGGACAGAGCTCTGGAAACACCATATATTTT. Filled out from reference TRBV7-2 and TRBJ1-3, the complete variable domain reads GAGVSQSPSNKVTEKGKDVELRCDPISGHTALYWYRQSLGQGLEFLIYFQGNSAPDKSGLPSDRFSAERTGGSVSTLTIQRTQQEDSAVYLCASSGQSSGNTIYFGEGSWLTVV.

The rearrangement uses TRBV28 and TRBJ1-2; 8 bases match TRBD1. Germline CDR1 is MDHEN and CDR2 is SYDVKM. With 0 bases clipped from V and 3 bases from J, the junction kept 6 bases outside the gene matches. The CDR3 totals 16 residues. The CDR3 reads CASSLWSRGRDYGYTF. CDR3 DNA sequence: TGTGCCAGCAGTTTATGGAGCAGGGGGCGAGACTATGGCTACACCTTC.

The rearrangement joins TRBV11-2 to TRBJ1-6; D uncertain. V was shortened by 4 bases and J by 9 bases, with 10 bases between the two germline ends. The CDR3 spans 13 residues. Germline assignment: CDR1 SGHAT and CDR2 FQNNGV. In DNA form, the CDR3 reads TGTGCCAGCAGCTCACACGGGCGTTCACCCCTCCACTTT. This codes for CASSSHGRSPLHF.

CDR3 loop: CASRTTGGAETQYF. CDR3 sequence (DNA): TGCGCCAGCAGGACGACAGGGGGCGCGGAGACCCAGTACTTC. The V gene is TRBV5-1, the J gene TRBJ2-5; 10 bases are a match to TRBD1. Trimming removed 5 bases from V and 5 bases from J; junction bases left unmatched: 6. This CDR3 is built from 14 residues. Germline assignment: CDR1 SGHRS and CDR2 YFSETQ. The complete variable domain, with remaining parts taken from reference TRBV5-1 and TRBJ2-5, reads KAGVTQTPRYLIKTRGQQVTLSCSPISGHRSVSWYQQTPGQGLQFLFEYFSETQRNKGNFPGRFSGRQFSNSRSEMNVSTLELGDSALYLCASRTTGGAETQYFGPGTRLLVL.

The chain combines TRBV5-6 with TRBJ1-2; D is uncertain. V was cut by 2 bases and J by 0 bases, with 11 bases left in between. Germline-derived CDR1 and CDR2 are SGHDT and YYEEEE. The CDR3 is made up of 15 amino acids. The CDR3 reads CASSFSALANYGYTF. CDR3 nucleotides: TGTGCCAGCAGCTTCTCAGCGTTAGCTAACTATGGCTACACCTTC.

The V call is TRBV9, the J call TRBJ2-3, with 9 bases that match TRBD2. The ends lost 4 bases at V and 4 bases at J; junction bases unmatched: 10. Looked up from germline, CDR1 is SGDLS and CDR2 is YYNGEE. This CDR3 contains 16 residues. CDR3: CASSLYAGGPSDTQYF. The DNA of the CDR3 is TGTGCCAGCAGCCTATATGCGGGGGGGCCTTCAGATACGCAGTATTTT.